What follows are 14 T cell receptor beta chains derived from one specimen sequenced in a study of cytomegalovirus exposure and HLA in healthy donors. PCR was performed using 60 Vbeta and 13 Jbeta primers. TCRdb's copy holds only in-frame clones and misses some; the assay was immunoSEQ multiplex PCR. The sample has 55,000 to 80,000 clones; 75% are singletons. Sequencing was done on a sample of PBMCs. Source of these receptors: a man aged 55-75 years in good health and CMV-seropositive.

The chain employs TRBV28 and TRBJ1-4; TRBD1 matches at 10 bases. V lost 5 bases to trimming and J lost 8 bases; unmatched junction nucleotides: 8. The CDR3 extends over 15 amino acids. CDR1 and CDR2 (germline): MDHEN, SYDVKM. The CDR3 spells CASSPGTGVREKLFF. As DNA, the CDR3 is TGTGCCAGCAGTCCAGGGACAGGGGTTCGGGAAAAACTGTTTTTT.

This clone was found a few times. Other nucleotide sequences from this sample produce the same CDR3. The chain links TRBV6-4 to TRBJ2-3, with TRBD2 as a possible D gene (6 bases). Germline V gives CDR1 MRHNA, CDR2 SNTAGT. Trimming removed 4 bases at V and 0 bases at J, with 8 bases between. The CDR3 is 14 amino acids. The CDR3 region has the DNA TGTGCCAGCAGTGCTAGCGCTAGCACAGATACGCAGTATTTT. It encodes CASSASASTDTQYF.

This sequence joins TRBV5-1 and TRBJ1-6; 8 bases fit TRBD1. The V segment lost 0 bases and the J segment 7 bases; nucleotides outside the gene matches: 3. This CDR3 has 15 amino acids. The germline CDR1 and CDR2 sequences are SGHRS and YFSETQ. The CDR3 nucleotides are TGCGCCAGCAGCTTGGAGGGACAGGCGAATTCACCCCTCCACTTT. It is translated as CASSLEGQANSPLHF.

The chain joins TRBV6-1 to TRBJ1-1, with 7 bases matching TRBD1. With 6 bases clipped from V and 1 base from J, the junction kept 5 bases outside the gene matches. Germline CDR1 MNHNS, CDR2 SASEGT. The CDR3 runs to 14 residues. In DNA, the CDR3 is TGTGCCAGCAGCCTACAGGGGCGGAACACTGAAGCTTTCTTT. Its translation is CASSLQGRNTEAFF.

The V and J genes are TRBV4-1 and TRBJ1-1, with D possibly being TRBD1 (5 bases). The V gene's germline CDR1 is MGHRA and CDR2 YSYEKL. The CDR3 covers 18 residues. V was trimmed by 3 bases and J by 0 bases, leaving 20 bases between them. The CDR3 here is CASSQGGWGNGMNTEAFF. For the CDR3, the DNA is TGCGCCAGCAGCCAGGGGGGTTGGGGGAATGGAATGAACACTGAAGCTTTCTTT.

This chain uses TRBV10-3 with TRBJ2-7; D perhaps matches TRBD1 (6 bases). Germline CDR1 and CDR2: ENHRY and SYGVKD. Trimming shortened V by 8 bases and J by 2 bases, and 13 bases separated the two germline ends. This CDR3 spans 13 amino acids. As DNA, the CDR3 is TGTGCCATCCGTTCAGGGGACGCCTACGAGCAGTACTTC. Translation: CAIRSGDAYEQYF.

This CDR3 is CASSDESGRAGEQFF. In DNA form, the CDR3 reads TGTGCCAGCAGTGACGAGAGCGGGAGGGCCGGTGAGCAGTTCTTC. The gene calls are TRBV6-4 and TRBJ2-1; TRBD2 matches 10 bases. The V gene's germline CDR1 is MRHNA and CDR2 SNTAGT. V lost 2 bases, J lost 9 bases, and 7 bases stayed unmatched. CDR3 size: 15 residues.

This chain uses TRBV4-1 with TRBJ2-3; 14 positions match TRBD2. Germline CDR1 is MGHRA and CDR2 is YSYEKL. The CDR3 length is 16 residues. Trimming removed 4 bases from V and 5 bases from J; junction bases left unmatched: 5. In nucleotides, the CDR3 is TGCGCCAGCAGCCCCAGACTAGCGGGGGGGAGAGATACGCAGTATTTT. It codes for CASSPRLAGGRDTQYF.

The rearrangement links TRBV11-1 to TRBJ2-7; TRBD2 aligns across 12 bases. V shed 5 bases, J shed 2 bases, and the junction held 4 bases outside the gene matches. The CDR3 spans 15 residues. The germline gives CDR1 SGHAT, CDR2 FQDESV (reference sequence). CDR3 nucleotide sequence: TGTGCCAGCAGCCTTACTAGCGGGGGGCCCTACGAGCAGTACTTC. Its protein is CASSLTSGGPYEQYF.

The chain couples TRBV6-1 to TRBJ2-2; D might be TRBD2 (6 bases). V was cut by 2 bases and J by 3 bases, with 13 bases left in between. This CDR3 is built from 16 residues. From germline, CDR1 is MNHNS and CDR2 SASEGT. The CDR3, as DNA: TGTGCCAGCAGTGAACGGGGGAAAAGGGACACCGGGGAGCTGTTTTTT. This encodes CASSERGKRDTGELFF.

The gene calls are TRBV6-1 and TRBJ2-1; the match to TRBD2 covers 11 bases. Germline lookup yields CDR1 MNHNS and CDR2 SASEGT. Trimming removed 6 bases from V and 2 bases from J; junction bases left unmatched: 3. The CDR3 loop spans 15 amino acids. In DNA, the CDR3 is TGTGCCAGCAGGGAACTAGCGGGGGCCTACAATGAGCAGTTCTTC. As protein: CASRELAGAYNEQFF.

This clone was observed a few times. The chain employs TRBV7-9 and TRBJ2-7; D is unclear. V gave up 7 bases and J gave up 2 bases, with 12 bases separating them. The CDR3 loop spans 13 amino acids. From germline, CDR1 is SEHNR and CDR2 FQNEAQ (reference sequence). Here the CDR3 DNA reads TGTGCCAGCACCACGTGGCAGGCCTACGAGCAGTACTTC. Translated, it gives CASTTWQAYEQYF. Filled out from reference TRBV7-9 and TRBJ2-7, the complete variable domain reads DTGVSQNPRHKITKRGQNVTFRCDPISEHNRLYWYRQTLGQGPEFLTYFQNEAQLEKSRLLSDRFSAERPKGSFSTLEIQRTEQGDSAMYLCASTTWQAYEQYFGPGTRLTVT.

This chain connects TRBV12-5 to TRBJ1-2, with TRBD1 matching over 8 bases. This CDR3 has 11 amino acids. CDR1 and CDR2 from the germline V gene are LGHNT and FRNRAP. V lost 5 bases to trimming and J lost 14 bases; unmatched junction nucleotides: 7. This CDR3 is CASGTDRGLTF. CDR3 DNA: TGTGCTAGTGGTACCGACAGGGGATTGACCTTC.

V usage is TRBV19 and J usage is TRBJ1-5; 7 bases fit TRBD1. Trimming removed 7 bases from V and 4 bases from J; junction bases left unmatched: 4. CDR3 length equals 13 residues. Germline lookup yields CDR1 LNHDA and CDR2 SQIVND (reference sequence). This chain's CDR3 is CASKGGQNQPQHF. CDR3 in DNA: TGTGCCAGTAAAGGGGGCCAAAATCAGCCCCAGCATTTT.